The 3 T cell receptor beta chains reported below all come from one sample, sequenced in a study of T cell repertoires in cytomegalovirus infection. TCRdb analysed the reads with MiXCR anew, one entry per CDR3 protein. The repertoire includes 510,000 or so distinct CDR3 sequences, less than 30% of them detected once, and around 13% sits in the top ten. The sample consisted of PBMCs. Source of these receptors: a human donor in good health (CMV status not recorded). Some clones in this sample may be carry-over from other donors' samples.

This clonotype was detected many times. The chain couples TRBV5-4 to TRBJ1-2; no clear D. This CDR3 has 13 amino acids. The germline gives CDR1 SGHNT, CDR2 YYREEE (reference sequence). The V end lost 6 bases, the J end lost 4 bases, and 13 bases lay between the germline ends. The DNA of the CDR3 is TGTGCCAGCAACGAGGGAGAAGGCTATGGCTACACCTTC. Translating gives CASNEGEGYGYTF.

The DNA for the CDR3 is TGTGCCAGCAGCTTGAACGGGTTGACTAATGAAAAACTGTTTTTT. Its translation is CASSLNGLTNEKLFF. The V gene is TRBV5-6, the J gene TRBJ1-4; D remains unclear. CDR3 length: 15 amino acids. CDR1 is SGHDT and CDR2 is YYEEEE in the germline V gene. Trimming took 1 base from V and 2 from J, leaving 9 bases between them.

The sample holds many counts of this clonotype. This chain joins TRBV7-8 and TRBJ2-3; D may be TRBD2 (6 bases). This CDR3 has 15 residues. Per germline, CDR1 SGHVS and CDR2 FQNEAQ. V shed 6 bases and J shed 1 base, with 14 bases lying between them. The chain's CDR3 is CASSLSGLRTDTQYF. CDR3 bases: TGTGCCAGCAGTTTATCGGGACTCCGCACAGATACGCAGTATTTT. Based on the CDR3 plus reference TRBV7-8 and TRBJ2-3, the full variable domain is GAGVSQSPRYKVAKRGQDVALRCDPISGHVSLFWYQQALGQGPEFLTYFQNEAQLDKSGLPSDRFFAERPEGSVSTLKIQRTQQEDSAVYLCASSLSGLRTDTQYFGPGTRLTVL.